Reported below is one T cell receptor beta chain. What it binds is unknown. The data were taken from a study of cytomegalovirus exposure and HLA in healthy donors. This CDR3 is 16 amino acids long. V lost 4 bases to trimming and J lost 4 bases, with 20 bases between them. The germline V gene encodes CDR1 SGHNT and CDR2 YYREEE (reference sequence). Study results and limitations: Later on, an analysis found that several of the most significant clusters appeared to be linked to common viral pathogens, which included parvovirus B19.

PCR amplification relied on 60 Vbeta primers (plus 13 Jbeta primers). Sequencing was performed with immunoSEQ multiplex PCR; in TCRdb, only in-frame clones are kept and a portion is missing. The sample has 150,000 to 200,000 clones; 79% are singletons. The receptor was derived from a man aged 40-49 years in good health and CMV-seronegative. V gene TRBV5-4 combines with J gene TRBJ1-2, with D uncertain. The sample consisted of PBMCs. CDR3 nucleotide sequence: TGTGCCAGCAGCATCAAAGAAAACTGGGCGGGCTATGGCTACACCTTC. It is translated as CASSIKENWAGYGYTF.